Described below is a single T cell receptor beta chain sequence and its context. Generated by immunoSEQ multiplex PCR, the TCRdb table keeps only in-frame clones and is missing some. Found here are 1.4 million or so clones, 98% of them singletons; the top ten hold approximately 0.4%. This CDR3 spans 16 amino acids. V was trimmed by 2 bases and J by 5 bases, leaving 13 bases between them. Germline-derived CDR1 and CDR2 are MNHNS and SASEGT. This sample was taken from a study of shared clonotypes between healthy human individuals. The sequence came from a man aged 25 to 40 in good health. The sequenced sample consisted of naive CD4+ T cells sorted from blood. As to subset: CD45RA+ positively selected. The rearrangement links TRBV6-1 to TRBJ2-6; D is possibly TRBD1 (6 bases). The CDR3 protein is CASSEPTGLWANVLTF. CDR3 coding DNA: TGTGCCAGCAGTGAACCTACAGGGCTCTGGGCCAACGTCCTGACTTTC.